The clone carrying this T cell receptor (beta chain) was observed at least ten times. Its target is not known. The data originate from a study of Graves' ophthalmopathy and Graves' hyperthyroidism. Study-level information: Hyperthyroidism was considered stable when no ophthalmopathy appeared within 18 months of follow-up. Regarding the study as a whole: With over 85% sensitivity and around 80% specificity, a 13-signature model separated ophthalmopathy from stable hyperthyroidism.

Beta-chain TCR CDR3 regions were amplified from RNA transcripts. Scientists carried out first-round RT-PCR using HTBI primers and then a second-round multiplex PCR. TCRdb itself ran the multiplex PCR reads through MiXCR, one entry per CDR3 protein. This sample carries roughly 600,000 distinct CDR3 sequences, roughly 39% of them seen once, and the ten largest clones take 3.5% to 4.5%. From germline, CDR1 is MNHEY and CDR2 SVGAGI. The CDR3 has 15 amino acids. The trim removed 5 bases at V and 5 bases at J, leaving 9 bases unmatched. Sequencing used peripheral blood or thyroid tissue (not recorded which). This TCR was sampled from an adult man with Graves' hyperthyroidism. This chain connects TRBV6-5 to TRBJ2-5; TRBD2 matches at 9 bases. CDR3 protein: CASSTSGLARETQYF. CDR3 DNA: TGTGCCAGCAGTACATCGGGACTAGCAAGGGAGACCCAGTACTTC.